Each of the 9 T cell receptor beta chains below was sequenced from the same sample in a study of T cell responses to AZD1222 COVID-19 vaccine. Assay: immunoSEQ multiplex PCR; the TCRdb copy retains only in-frame clones and omits some. The sample yields roughly 130,000 clones, 88% seen once. Material: peripheral blood, obtained on day 0 of AZD1222 vaccination. The receptors stem from an adult in good health.

This clone has more than one count but fewer than ten. The rearrangement links TRBV7-9 to TRBJ1-6; D perhaps matches TRBD1 (6 bases). The CDR3 runs to 14 residues. V shed 6 bases and J shed 6 bases, with 12 bases lying between them. Germline CDR1 and CDR2: SEHNR and FQNEAQ (reference sequence). DNA of the CDR3: TGTGCCAGCAGTCAGGGGCTTTTTAATTCACCCCTCCACTTT. Encoded protein: CASSQGLFNSPLHF.

This clone was counted only a few times. The chain recombines TRBV2 with TRBJ2-7; 8 bases match TRBD1. The germline gives CDR1 SNHLY, CDR2 FYNNEI. V shed 2 bases, J shed 5 bases, and the junction held 8 bases outside the gene matches. The CDR3 covers 15 residues. The DNA for the CDR3 is TGTGCCAGCAGTGAAAGCGCAGGGGGCTACAACGAGCAGTACTTC. Amino acids: CASSESAGGYNEQYF.

The gene calls are TRBV4-3 and TRBJ2-7, with D possibly TRBD2 on 5 matching bases. The CDR3 is 13 amino acids. Per the germline V gene, CDR1 is LGHNA and CDR2 is YSLEER. The V end lost 0 bases, the J end lost 6 bases, and 9 bases lay between the germline ends. The CDR3 sequence: CASSQDMAGEQYF. The CDR3 DNA is TGCGCCAGCAGCCAAGATATGGCGGGCGAGCAGTACTTC.

CDR3 sequence (DNA): TGCGTTAGCACGAGCGAGACCCAGTACTTC. This codes for CVSTSETQYF. The chain uses TRBV5-1 and TRBJ2-5, with unresolved D. This CDR3 contains 10 residues. Germline lookup yields CDR1 SGHRS and CDR2 YFSETQ.

This clone has a single count. The chain has TRBV2 and TRBJ1-1; D possibly corresponds to TRBD1 (5 bases). Germline lookup yields CDR1 SNHLY and CDR2 FYNNEI. The CDR3 is 13 amino acids. Deletions cut 11 bases from V and 1 base from J, with 14 bases between. CDR3 nucleotides: TGTGCCGGTACTTTCAGGGCGAACACTGAAGCTTTCTTT. Amino acids: CAGTFRANTEAFF.

The CDR3 DNA sequence: TGCAGCGCCAGAAGAGGGGATAGCGAAGAGACCCAGTACTTC. Translated, it gives CSARRGDSEETQYF. J is TRBJ2-5 and V is TRBV29-1; TRBD1 or TRBD2 may be the D gene (5 bases each). This CDR3 comprises 14 residues. The ends were cut back, 7 bases at V and 3 bases at J, with 18 bases in the middle. Germline values: CDR1 SQVTM, CDR2 ANQGSEA.

The V and J genes are TRBV18 and TRBJ1-5, with D uncertain. This CDR3 region has 14 residues. Trimming pared 3 bases from V and 3 bases from J, leaving 9 bases between. Germline CDR1 reads KGHSH; CDR2 reads LQKENI. The CDR3 DNA follows: TGTGCCAGCTCACCGGGGTCGTACAATCAGCCCCAGCATTTT. Protein: CASSPGSYNQPQHF. The full variable domain, completed using reference TRBV18 and TRBJ1-5, is NAGVMQNPRHLVRRRGQEARLRCSPMKGHSHVYWYRQLPEEGLKFMVYLQKENIIDESGMPKERFSAEFPKEGPSILRIQQVVRGDSAAYFCASSPGSYNQPQHFGDGTRLSIL.

This chain connects TRBV29-1 to TRBJ1-2, with 12 bases lining up with TRBD1. V was clipped by 3 bases and J by 5 bases; unmatched bases: 1. The CDR3 has 13 residues. The V gene's germline CDR1 is SQVTM and CDR2 ANQGSEA. CDR3 sequence reads: CSVEGQGAYGYTF. In DNA form, the CDR3 reads TGCAGCGTTGAGGGACAGGGGGCTTATGGCTACACCTTC. Together with reference TRBV29-1 and TRBJ1-2, the CDR3 gives the full variable domain: SAVISQKPSRDICQRGTSLTIQCQVDSQVTMMFWYRQQPGQSLTLIATANQGSEATYESGFVIDKFPISRPNLTFSTLTVSNMSPEDSSIYLCSVEGQGAYGYTFGSGTRLTVV.

The chain has TRBV6-5 and TRBJ2-5; D ambiguous. CDR1 MNHEY and CDR2 SVGAGI come from the germline V gene. CDR3 length: 14 residues. With 2 bases removed from V and 1 base from J, the gap between germline ends came to 8 bases. The CDR3 DNA reads as TGTGCCAGCAGTTACGTAGGGATCCAAGAGACCCAGTACTTC. It specifies CASSYVGIQETQYF.